Reported below is one TCR beta chain. This clonotype was observed many times. No antigen is known for it. There are no base qualities to consult, and no much larger clone falls within one base. Libraries of naive CD8 T cells were built from about 19,000 to 1,100,000 sorted cells, with 10%, 30% or 50% of the purified RNA used. Naive CD8 T cells, defined as CD8+CD4-CCR7+CD45RA+, were FACS-sorted into RLT Plus buffer on a BD FACSAria II. To test detection sensitivity, Jurkat RNA equivalent to nine to ten TCR copies was spiked into samples of roughly 20,000-1,100,000 naive CD8 T cells. CD8 T cells were enriched using RosetteSep CD8+ T Cell Enrichment Cocktail and Ficoll-Paque, and the enriched cells then underwent ACK red cell lysis. The sample originates from a study of molecular identifiers for immune sequencing clone quantification (dated by TCRdb to 2016 to 2018). Regarding the complete study: For a replicate experiment, RNA from around 20,000 or 99,000 naive CD8 T cells was divided into five aliquots, of which four were sequenced. The study was a methods study using CD8 T cells to benchmark molecular-identifier clustering-based TCR repertoire sequencing (MIDCIRS) and TCR RNA copy counting. Broader findings and caveats from the paper: Identical TCR molecules sharing a barcode could cause highly expanded clone sizes to be underestimated. In CMV-specific effector cells, over 99% of molecules were held by clones above 20 RNA copies, whereas under 1% of molecules were held by such clones in naive cells. A single cell's worth of spiked-in Jurkat TCR RNA was reported detectable even among one million naive CD8 T cells. Around 2.9 recovered TCR RNA copies per cell were obtained by modeling, versus approximately 10 by digital PCR, implying a capture efficiency of about 30%. When barcode sub-clustering was omitted, TCR diversity was inflated by chimeric consensus sequences, with chimeras reaching as high as 47%. The naive libraries included spiked-in Jurkat TCR RNA (about nine copies' worth), and this Jurkat TCR RNA is not part of the donor repertoire.

The CDR3 contains 13 residues, cysteine and phenylalanine counted. Only CDR3 DNA remains: 39 bases, in frame from the first base. The germline V gene (reference sequence) sets CDR1 to MNHEY and CDR2 to SMNVEV. Ends trimmed: V by 7 bases, J by 5 bases; bases unmatched to a gene: 4. The library was made by PCR. TCRdb shows the sequencer as Illumina HiSeq 4000. Bulk TCR libraries were made following a previously described method, with the TCR primers given in Table S5. Total RNA was purified with the Qiagen AllPrep DNA/RNA kit. Before analysis, reads from multiple sequencing runs of one library were combined. In the original analysis: Reads were retained only if the reads had an exact TCR constant sequence, and the retained reads were trimmed to 150 nt and grouped according to their 12-nt molecular barcodes. Reads inside each barcode group were sub-clustered using a 15% Levenshtein threshold, and a quality-weighted consensus sequence was constructed for each RNA molecule. Non-functional sequences were discarded, and so were lower-count sequences lying one edit away from another sequence. Barcode sub-clusters with fewer than 20% of the maximum read count were removed, based on fitting two negative binomial distributions. TCRdb reworked the public reads: Q25 trimming with fastp, MiXCR clone assembly, productive beta chains retained. When rows share a CDR3 protein, they turn into one entry using the most common DNA and genes. The V and J calls were determined by TCRdb, not by the authors. This sample has about 640,000 distinct CDR3 sequences in its table, and about 20% of those were observed once. The ten largest clones take up under 0.95% of the sample.

This chain is built from TRBV27 and TRBJ2-7; TRBD1 lines up with 11 middle nucleotides. The TCR was taken from a human donor in good health. Some libraries in this study had Jurkat cell RNA spiked in. The material sequenced was naive CD8+ T cells from blood, with Jurkat cell RNA spiked in. In light of the paper, this sample's cell subset or site label describes: FACS-sorted CD8+CD4-CCR7+CD45RA+ naive T cells. The CDR3 corresponds to CASTGQGAHEQYF. The base sequence is TGTGCCAGCACCGGACAGGGGGCCCACGAGCAGTACTTC.